Following are 17 T cell receptor beta chains from one sample sequenced in a study of glioma-infiltrating T cells after dendritic cell vaccination. Sequencing was performed with immunoSEQ multiplex PCR; in TCRdb, only in-frame clones are kept and a portion is missing. The sample has just over 95,000 clones; about 80% are singletons. The sequenced sample was blood, obtained before dendritic cell vaccination. The receptors were sampled from a human donor with glioblastoma.

V usage is TRBV2 and J usage is TRBJ2-1, with TRBD1 matching over 8 bases. With V trimmed by 4 bases and J by 6 bases, 2 bases remained unmatched. The V gene's germline CDR1 is SNHLY and CDR2 FYNNEI. This CDR3 region has 13 residues. The CDR3: CASSGTGGNEQFF. The CDR3 DNA sequence: TGTGCCAGCAGTGGTACAGGGGGCAATGAGCAGTTCTTC.

On this clone: Other DNA variants within this sample encode the same CDR3. The rearrangement uses TRBV9 and TRBJ2-1; 9 bases align to TRBD1. Germline CDR1 and CDR2: SGDLS and YYNGEE. CDR3 length equals 14 residues. V shed 4 bases, J shed 5 bases, and the junction held 4 bases outside the gene matches. DNA of the CDR3: TGTGCCAGCAGCCCTGGACAGGGGAACAATGAGCAGTTCTTC. This codes for CASSPGQGNNEQFF.

The rearrangement uses TRBV5-1 and TRBJ2-3; D is unclear. This CDR3 has 12 residues. Trimming took 4 bases from V and 6 from J, leaving 9 bases between them. Germline V CDR1 and CDR2: SGHRS, YFSETQ. The CDR3 DNA reads as TGCGCCAGCAGCCCACCGGAGGATACGCAGTATTTT. Its protein is CASSPPEDTQYF.

The V and J genes are TRBV4-1 and TRBJ2-6, with D perhaps TRBD1 (6 bases). This CDR3 contains 18 residues. Trimming took off 4 bases at V and 0 bases at J, with 16 bases between the two ends. The germline V gene encodes CDR1 MGHRA and CDR2 YSYEKL. The CDR3 DNA sequence: TGCGCCAGCAGCCTAGTTGACCAGGGACACTCTGGGGCCAACGTCCTGACTTTC. This sequence encodes CASSLVDQGHSGANVLTF.

The rearrangement links TRBV5-1 to TRBJ1-5; tentatively, D is TRBD1 (5 bases). Germline CDR1 is SGHRS and CDR2 is YFSETQ. This CDR3 spans 14 amino acids. Trimming left V 1 base short and J 6 bases short, with 11 bases between. CDR3 in DNA: TGCGCCAGCAGCTTGTTCCAGGGTTCTCAGCCCCAGCATTTT. Translating it yields CASSLFQGSQPQHF.

The chain combines TRBV10-3 with TRBJ2-3; 7 bases line up with TRBD1. In germline, CDR1 is ENHRY, CDR2 SYGVKD. The trim removed 7 bases at V and 7 bases at J, leaving 11 bases unmatched. The length of the CDR3 is 14 residues. The CDR3 region is CAITLLTGSYTQYF. DNA of the CDR3: TGTGCCATCACCCTGCTGACAGGGTCATATACGCAGTATTTT.

The chain carries TRBV5-4 and TRBJ1-2; perhaps TRBD1 as D (6 bases). With 4 bases removed from V and 5 bases from J, the gap between germline ends came to 12 bases. The germline CDR1 and CDR2 sequences are SGHNT and YYREEE (reference sequence). CDR3 size: 13 residues. In DNA form, the CDR3 reads TGTGCCAGCAGCCTGACAGGTGAATATGGCTACACCTTC. This sequence encodes CASSLTGEYGYTF.

The genes are TRBV30 and TRBJ2-7, with TRBD1 matching over 9 bases. The J segment lost 3 bases and the V segment lost 5 bases, leaving 5 bases of the junction unmatched. The CDR3 is made up of 13 amino acids. Germline V gene sequence: CDR1 GTSNPN, CDR2 SVGIG (reference sequence). DNA of the CDR3: TGTGCCTGGGGGGGACAGGGCGGCTACGAGCAGTACTTC. This sequence encodes CAWGGQGGYEQYF.

This sequence joins TRBV5-4 and TRBJ2-7; D is possibly TRBD1 (5 bases). Germline CDR1 reads SGHNT; CDR2 reads YYREEE (reference sequence). CDR3 length equals 14 residues. The ends were cut back, 1 base at V and 6 bases at J, with 14 bases in the middle. Here the CDR3 DNA reads TGTGCCAGCAGCTTGCCAGGGCTTCCCTCCGAGCAGTACTTC. This codes for CASSLPGLPSEQYF.

Comments on this clone: The germline gene is not matched at one end of the junction; a read error may be the cause. The chain couples TRBV7-7 to TRBJ2-1; no clear D. Germline assignment: CDR1 SSHAT and CDR2 FNYEAQ (reference sequence). The CDR3 runs to 14 residues. This CDR3 is CASSFNLGYNEQFF. CDR3 DNA: TGTGCTAGCAGCTTTAATCTCGGTTACAATGAGCAGTTCTTC.

In its sample, this clone was seen a few times. V gene TRBV16 combines with J gene TRBJ2-7, with a tentative D call TRBD2 (5 bases). Germline V CDR1 and CDR2: KGHSY, FQNENV. The CDR3 has 14 residues. Trimming shortened V by 0 bases and J by 0 bases, and 6 bases separated the two germline ends. This chain's CDR3 is CASSQSLASYEQYF. CDR3 DNA sequence: TGTGCCAGCAGCCAATCCCTAGCCTCCTACGAGCAGTACTTC.

The genes are TRBV19 and TRBJ1-6, with D uncertain. Germline values: CDR1 LNHDA, CDR2 SQIVND (reference sequence). V was cut by 1 base and J by 7 bases, with 8 bases left in between. This CDR3 has 14 residues. This chain's CDR3 is CASSIAGLNSPLHF. CDR3 DNA sequence: TGTGCCAGTAGTATAGCCGGACTGAATTCACCCCTCCACTTT.

The chain carries TRBV6-4 and TRBJ1-1; 9 bases fit TRBD1. Germline V gene sequence: CDR1 MRHNA, CDR2 SNTAGT. The CDR3 covers 18 residues. With V trimmed by 0 bases and J by 6 bases, 14 bases remained unmatched. The CDR3 is CASSDSKRDRVVLAEAFF. DNA of the CDR3: TGTGCCAGCAGTGACTCGAAGAGGGACAGGGTGGTGTTGGCTGAAGCTTTCTTT.

This clone was recorded a few times. V gene TRBV19 combines with J gene TRBJ1-6, with TRBD1 matching over 9 bases. CDR3 length equals 16 residues. J lost 7 bases, V lost 3 bases, and 7 bases had no gene match. Germline CDR1 LNHDA, CDR2 SQIVND (reference sequence). The CDR3 DNA sequence: TGTGCCAGTAGTATCCGAGGGACAGGGCTGAATTCACCCCTCCACTTT. It specifies CASSIRGTGLNSPLHF.

V is TRBV25-1 and J is TRBJ2-3; unclear D gene. V was cut by 3 bases and J by 2 bases, with 15 bases left in between. This CDR3 is built from 16 residues. CDR1 is MGHDK and CDR2 is SYGVNS in the germline V gene. CDR3: CASSEGRQEFTDTQYF. In nucleotides, the CDR3 is TGTGCCAGCAGTGAGGGTCGGCAGGAATTCACAGATACGCAGTATTTT.

The table lists this clone with a few counts. V gene TRBV10-3 combines with J gene TRBJ1-2; D is possibly TRBD1 (5 bases). Germline V gene lookup returns CDR1 ENHRY and CDR2 SYGVKD. Trimming took off 3 bases at V and 4 bases at J, with 9 bases between the two ends. The CDR3 contains 13 residues. CDR3 in DNA: TGTGCCATCAGTGAAGGGCAGGGCTATGGCTACACCTTC. It is translated as CAISEGQGYGYTF.

The chain employs TRBV7-8 and TRBJ2-2; weak D call: TRBD2 (6 bases). Germline V gene lookup returns CDR1 SGHVS and CDR2 FQNEAQ. The CDR3 consists of 16 residues. The V and J ends lost 2 bases and 1 base respectively, with 11 bases between them. As DNA, the CDR3 is TGTGCCAGCAGCTTATCCCCAGCGGGGAACACCGGGGAGCTGTTTTTT. This sequence encodes CASSLSPAGNTGELFF. Full variable domain (missing parts from reference TRBV7-8 and TRBJ2-2): GAGVSQSPRYKVAKRGQDVALRCDPISGHVSLFWYQQALGQGPEFLTYFQNEAQLDKSGLPSDRFFAERPEGSVSTLKIQRTQQEDSAVYLCASSLSPAGNTGELFFGEGSRLTVL.